This entry lists 15 T cell receptor beta chains sequenced from one sample in a study of T cell therapy after organ transplantation (dated by TCRdb to the late 2010s). Receptors were amplified or captured by the immunoSEQ multiplex PCR assay. In its TCRdb copy, this immuneACCESS table keeps in-frame sequences only and misses some clones. Where compared with another copy, unresolved V genes explain less than half of these, and the others have no known cause. The sample data list nearly 20,000 clones, and around 81% of these were observed just once. The ten largest clones add up to nearly 9.5% of the sample. For these TCRs, the target antigens are not known. The time point label here, explained by the study, means: 4-8 weeks after completion of therapy. The sample was CD8+ T cells from blood, taken after autologous CMV-specific T cell therapy. The receptors were gathered from a human patient who had received a solid organ transplant and had CMV disease. Some T cells may derive from the graft donor when a transplant has been performed.

This chain joins TRBV9 and TRBJ1-1, with 10 bases aligning to TRBD1. The CDR3 is made up of 17 amino acids. Germline trimming cut 1 base from V and 0 bases from J; bases unmatched to any gene: 6. CDR1 and CDR2 (germline): SGDLS, YYNGEE. The CDR3 spells CASSVWGQGNLNTEAFF. The CDR3 DNA reads as TGTGCCAGCAGCGTATGGGGACAGGGGAATTTGAACACTGAAGCTTTCTTT. Variable domain in full (rest from reference TRBV9 and TRBJ1-1): DSGVTQTPKHLITATGQRVTLRCSPRSGDLSVYWYQQSLDQGLQFLIQYYNGEERAKGNILERFSAQQFPDLHSELNLSSLELGDSALYFCASSVWGQGNLNTEAFFGQGTRLTVV.

The chain combines TRBV6-5 with TRBJ2-2; the match to TRBD1 covers 7 bases. Germline V CDR1 and CDR2: MNHEY, SVGAGI. The CDR3 loop spans 12 amino acids. Trimming took 8 bases from V and 6 from J; bases not matched to a gene: 3. The CDR3 loop reads CASRQGAGELFF. In nucleotides, the CDR3 is TGTGCCAGCCGACAGGGCGCCGGGGAGCTGTTTTTT.

Only a few counts were recorded for this clone. This sequence joins TRBV2 and TRBJ1-1; D remains unclear. V dropped 7 bases and J dropped 3 bases, with 18 bases sitting between them. This CDR3 is built from 15 residues. Germline V CDR1 and CDR2: SNHLY, FYNNEI. The CDR3 protein is CASKPRPYPYTEAFF. CDR3 sequence (DNA): TGTGCCAGCAAGCCCAGGCCATATCCATACACTGAAGCTTTCTTT.

V is TRBV19 and J is TRBJ2-2; 8 nucleotides line up with TRBD2. Germline CDR1 LNHDA, CDR2 SQIVND (reference sequence). The CDR3 spans 15 residues. V trimming: 6 bases; J trimming: 4 bases; junction bases outside the gene matches: 7. The CDR3 region is CASSRGGLGTGELFF. The CDR3 DNA reads TGTGCCAGTAGCCGGGGGGGCCTCGGCACCGGGGAGCTGTTTTTT. Full variable domain (rest looked up from reference TRBV19 and TRBJ2-2): DGGITQSPKYLFRKEGQNVTLSCEQNLNHDAMYWYRQDPGQGLRLIYYSQIVNDFQKGDIAEGYSVSREKKESFPLTVTSAQKNPTAFYLCASSRGGLGTGELFFGEGSRLTVL.

This clone was found a few times. The chain uses TRBV4-2 and TRBJ1-1, with D tentatively TRBD1 (5 bases). CDR1 and CDR2 (germline): LGHNA, YNFKEQ. With 0 bases removed from V and 0 bases from J, the gap between germline ends came to 11 bases. CDR3 length: 16 amino acids. In DNA form, the CDR3 reads TGTGCCAGCAGCCAAGAGAAGGGGTTGATGAACACTGAAGCTTTCTTT. Its protein is CASSQEKGLMNTEAFF.

A single count supports this clone. This chain joins TRBV7-4 and TRBJ2-1, with TRBD2 matching over 8 bases. The CDR3 loop spans 16 amino acids. V was clipped by 2 bases and J by 7 bases; unmatched bases: 10. CDR1 is SGHVT and CDR2 is SQSDAQ in the germline V gene. DNA of the CDR3: TGTGCCAGCAGCTTACAACGGCGGGAGGATGAGAATGAGCAGTTCTTC. Translating it yields CASSLQRREDENEQFF.

The rearrangement uses TRBV5-5 and TRBJ2-5; TRBD1 matches at 7 bases. There are 15 residues in the CDR3. V lost 2 bases, J lost 2 bases, and 6 bases stayed unmatched. CDR1 is SGHKS, CDR2 YYEKEE, per germline (reference sequence). The CDR3 region is CASSFGTVQQETQYF. The CDR3 nucleotides are TGTGCCAGCAGCTTTGGGACAGTGCAACAAGAGACCCAGTACTTC.

By its share, this clone is medium-sized (0.01 to 0.1%). The CDR3 is CASSLQNQGANVLTF. CDR3 sequence (DNA): TGTGCCAGCAGCTTGCAGAATCAGGGGGCCAACGTCCTGACTTTC. The chain couples TRBV5-6 to TRBJ2-6; no firm D call. The V end lost 1 base, the J end lost 4 bases, and 9 bases lay between the germline ends. The CDR3 is 15 residues long. Looked up from germline, CDR1 is SGHDT and CDR2 is YYEEEE.

The gene calls are TRBV4-1 and TRBJ2-1; D possibly uses TRBD1 or TRBD2 (5 bases each). The V gene lost 4 bases and the J gene lost 5 bases, with 18 bases spanning the gap. The CDR3 spans 16 residues. Germline loops: CDR1 MGHRA, CDR2 YSYEKL. The CDR3 DNA reads TGCGCCAGCAGCCCCACGTGGGACCCCATTAACAATGAGCAGTTCTTC. This sequence encodes CASSPTWDPINNEQFF.

The chain employs TRBV6-5 and TRBJ1-1; D is ambiguous. This CDR3 is built from 14 residues. V lost 6 bases to trimming and J lost 4 bases, with 15 bases between them. Germline V gives CDR1 MNHEY, CDR2 SVGAGI. The CDR3 sequence: CASRFLQAGTEAFF. DNA of the CDR3: TGTGCCAGCAGATTTCTCCAGGCGGGCACTGAAGCTTTCTTT.

In DNA, the CDR3 is TGTGCCAGTAGCCCAGGGTGGAGTTCTGGGGCCAACGTCCTGACTTTC. It translates to CASSPGWSSGANVLTF. J is TRBJ2-6 and V is TRBV19, with D maybe TRBD1 (5 bases). The germline V gene encodes CDR1 LNHDA and CDR2 SQIVND (reference sequence). The CDR3 has 16 residues. Trimming cost V 6 bases and J 1 base, with 13 bases left between them.

The chain employs TRBV5-5 and TRBJ2-5, with TRBD1 as a possible D gene (5 bases). The CDR3 runs 14 residues. The ends were cut back, 2 bases at V and 5 bases at J, with 13 bases in the middle. Per the germline V gene, CDR1 is SGHKS and CDR2 is YYEKEE (reference sequence). The CDR3, as DNA: TGTGCCAGCAGCTTATTGAGCAGGGTGGAGACCCAGTACTTC. Residues: CASSLLSRVETQYF.

The chain is built from TRBV12-5 and TRBJ1-5, with D perhaps TRBD1 (6 bases). This CDR3 has 15 amino acids. Germline V gene data show CDR1 as LGHNT and CDR2 as FRNRAP. The V gene lost 11 bases and the J gene lost 3 bases, with 20 bases spanning the gap. This CDR3 reads CAVQQGGPTNQPQHF. For the CDR3, the DNA is TGTGCTGTACAACAGGGCGGCCCCACCAATCAGCCCCAGCATTTT.

The chain combines TRBV30 with TRBJ2-5; 9 nucleotides match TRBD2. Trimming cost V 1 base and J 4 bases; bases outside gene matches: 4. Germline values: CDR1 GTSNPN, CDR2 SVGIG (reference sequence). There are 14 residues in the CDR3. This chain's CDR3 is CAWSDGTSPETQYF. The CDR3 DNA follows: TGTGCCTGGAGTGATGGGACTAGCCCAGAGACCCAGTACTTC.

This clone was seen more than once but under ten times. The chain employs TRBV6-6 and TRBJ2-7; 8 bases are shared with TRBD2. V was clipped by 5 bases and J by 1 base; unmatched bases: 4. CDR3 length: 14 amino acids. Germline loops: CDR1 MNHNY, CDR2 SVGAGI (reference sequence). In nucleotides, the CDR3 is TGTGCCAGCAGTCCGGGAGGGAGTTCCTACGAGCAGTACTTC. It specifies CASSPGGSSYEQYF.